This is a list of T cell receptor beta chains from one sample in a study of shared clonotypes between healthy human individuals. The assay was immunoSEQ multiplex PCR, and TCRdb's table has in-frame clones only and misses some. The data hold a few million clones, with about 94% observed a single time. The sample taken for sequencing was naive CD8+ T cells from PBMCs. The receptors derive from a man younger than 35 in good health. Some clones in this sample may be carry-over from other donors' samples. The CDR3 runs from the conserved cysteine through the conserved F or W. Each record gives: V gene, clone size, D gene, J gene, CDR3 DNA, CDR3 protein. A D gene is named only where the DNA matches it firmly. For some rows the clone size is stated as once, few or many, or as a class when expanded; others skip it.

>TRBV19|.|.|TRBJ2-1
TGTGCCAGTAGTTCCCGCCAGGGGTTGTCGGGTGAGCAGTTCTTC
CASSSRQGLSGEQFF
>TRBV7-9|.|TRBD1|TRBJ2-5
TGTGCCAGCAGTCGGGACAGGGGATTTGGGGAGACCCAGTACTTC
CASSRDRGFGETQYF
>TRBV4-3|.|.|TRBJ2-3
TGCGCCAGCGGCGGGTGGGGGATGGATACGCAGTATTTT
CASGGWGMDTQYF
>TRBV7-9|.|.|TRBJ2-2
TGTGCCAGCACCGTGACCGCGAACACCGGGGAGCTGTTTTTT
CASTVTANTGELFF
>TRBV19|.|.|TRBJ2-7
TGTGCCAGCGGACAGAAGAGCTCCTACGAGCAGTACTTC
CASGQKSSYEQYF
>TRBV11-2|.|.|TRBJ2-5
TGTGCCAGCAGCCAATCCAGCGGGCAGGGGGTTCGGACCCAGTACTTC
CASSQSSGQGVRTQYF
>TRBV11-2|.|TRBD2|TRBJ2-1
TGTGCCAGCAGCTTATCTGGACTAGCGGACAATGAGCAGTTCTTC
CASSLSGLADNEQFF
>TRBV19|.|.|TRBJ2-3
TGTGCCAGTAGTATAGTACCGGATACGCAGTATTTT
CASSIVPDTQYF
>TRBV29-1|.|.|TRBJ2-3
TGCAGCGTTGAAGACCCGGGTTGGGGGAGCACAGATACGCAGTATTTT
CSVEDPGWGSTDTQYF
>TRBV19|once|.|TRBJ1-1
TGTGCCAGTCAAAGGAAGAACACTGAAGCTTTCTTT
CASQRKNTEAFF
>TRBV9|.|.|TRBJ1-1
TGTGCCAGCAGCGTAGAGGCAGCAGGGCTAACTGAAGCTTTCTTT
CASSVEAAGLTEAFF
>TRBV11-2|.|TRBD2|TRBJ2-3
TGTGCCAGCAGCCAAAGGACTAGCGGGGATACGCTCACAGATACGCAGTATTTT
CASSQRTSGDTLTDTQYF
>TRBV19|few|TRBD1|TRBJ1-5
TGTGCCAGTAGTTTCGCGGGACAGGGTTCATCGTTT
CASSFAGQGSSF
>TRBV4-3|.|TRBD2|TRBJ2-1
TGCGCCAGCAGCCCCACTAGCGGGTACAATGAGCAGTTCTTC
CASSPTSGYNEQFF
>TRBV6-1|.|.|TRBJ1-1
TGTGCCACCCTGGGGGGTCCCACTGAAGCTTTCTTT
CATLGGPTEAFF
>TRBV29-1|.|TRBD2|TRBJ2-7
TGCAGCGTTGCGAGCGGGAGGGCCAACGAGCAGTACTTC
CSVASGRANEQYF
>TRBV4-1|.|TRBD2|TRBJ2-1
TGCGCCAGCAGCCAGACTAGCGGGAGGGCTCACAATGAGCAGTTCTTC
CASSQTSGRAHNEQFF
>TRBV27|.|TRBD1|TRBJ1-2
TGTGCCAGCAGTTTTCAACGAGGACAGGGGTTTGTAGGCTATGGCTACACCTTC
CASSFQRGQGFVGYGYTF
>TRBV27|.|.|TRBJ2-3
TGTGCCAGCAGCCCTGGAACCGGACAGCATACGCAGTATTTT
CASSPGTGQHTQYF
>TRBV7-9|.|TRBD1|TRBJ1-1
TGTGCCAGCAGCCCCTTCAGGGGGCTGAGCACTGAAGCTTTCTTT
CASSPFRGLSTEAFF
>TRBV15|.|.|TRBJ2-4
TGTGCCACCAGCAGAGATAGGGCCCTAGCCAAAAACATTCAGTACTTC
CATSRDRALAKNIQYF
>TRBV19|.|.|TRBJ1-1
TGTGCCACCCAACCCACCAGGTGGGCGTTCGGAAACACTGAAGCTTTCTTT
CATQPTRWAFGNTEAFF
>TRBV28|.|TRBD1|TRBJ2-7
TGTGCCAGCAGTTCCCCCAGTGGACAGGTCAGCTCCTACGAGCAGTACTTC
CASSSPSGQVSSYEQYF
>TRBV7-9|.|TRBD2|TRBJ2-1
TGTGCCAGCAGCCCCGCATTGGGGGGGAGCTCCTACAATGAGCAGTTCTTC
CASSPALGGSSYNEQFF
>TRBV2|.|.|TRBJ1-1
TGTGCCATCTTATTGACAGACACTGAAGCTTTCTTT
CAILLTDTEAFF
>TRBV28|.|TRBD1|TRBJ1-1
TGTGCCAGCGGCCCCAGGGGGGGCTTTGGCGAAGCTTTCTTT
CASGPRGGFGEAFF
>TRBV7-8|.|TRBD1|TRBJ1-4
TGTGCCAGCAGCCTAGGGGGACAGATTAATGAAAAACTGTTTTTT
CASSLGGQINEKLFF
>TRBV7-6|.|.|TRBJ2-7
TGTGCCAGCAGCGTTAGCGCCGGACTCGGGTACGAGCAGTACTTC
CASSVSAGLGYEQYF
>TRBV2|.|TRBD1|TRBJ1-1
TGTGCCAGACCAACCCCGGGACAGAGGAACACTGAAGCTTTCTTT
CARPTPGQRNTEAFF
>TRBV4-1|.|.|TRBJ2-3
TGCGCCAGCAGCCAAGATCATAAGCGCCGGGTCGATACGCAGTATTTT
CASSQDHKRRVDTQYF
>TRBV4-1|few|.|TRBJ1-1
TGCGCCAGCAGCCCCCCCGAAGGGACGGCGAACACTGAAGCTTTCTTT
CASSPPEGTANTEAFF
>TRBV9|.|TRBD2|TRBJ2-6
TGTGCCAGCAGCGTAGAACTAGCGGGAGTAGGTGGGGCCAACGTCCTGACTTTC
CASSVELAGVGGANVLTF
>TRBV7-3|.|.|TRBJ2-1
TGTGCCAGCAGCCCATTCTCCGGGAGCTCCTACAATGAGCAGTTCTTC
CASSPFSGSSYNEQFF
>TRBV28|.|.|TRBJ1-5
TGTGCCAGCAGTCCCCACGTGGGACGGATACAGCCCCAGCATTTT
CASSPHVGRIQPQHF
>TRBV10-1|.|.|TRBJ1-5
TGCGCCAGCAGTGAGTCTCTGGGGGATTTAGGGCCCCAGCATTTT
CASSESLGDLGPQHF
>TRBV27|.|.|TRBJ2-6
TGTGCCAGCAGTTTCGCAGGGAGGTCTGGGGCCAACGTCCTGACTTTC
CASSFAGRSGANVLTF
>TRBV28|.|TRBD1|TRBJ2-5
TGTGCCAGCAGTTTAACCGGGACAGCCGCGGAGACCCAGTACTTC
CASSLTGTAAETQYF
>TRBV28|.|.|TRBJ1-2
TGTGCCAGCAGTTTACCCGGGAACTATGGCTACACCTTC
CASSLPGNYGYTF
>TRBV6-1|.|.|TRBJ2-5
TGTGCCAGCAGTGAATTAGGGACCCAGTACTTC
CASSELGTQYF
>TRBV5-1|.|TRBD2|TRBJ2-2
TGCGCCAGCAGCTTGTTTCGGACTAGCGGGACCCTTGCGAACACCGGGGAGCTGTTTTTT
CASSLFRTSGTLANTGELFF
>TRBV25-1|.|TRBD2|TRBJ2-2
TGTGCCAGCAGTGGGGGACTAGCGGGGGTCCCCACCGGGGAGCTGTTTTTT
CASSGGLAGVPTGELFF
>TRBV28|.|TRBD1|TRBJ2-6
TGTGCCAGCAGTTATAGGGACAGTTGGGCCAACGTCCTGACTTTC
CASSYRDSWANVLTF
>TRBV6-5|.|TRBD2|TRBJ2-5
TGTGCCAGCAGTTCCGTAGCGGGGTGGTACCAAGAGACCCAGTACTTC
CASSSVAGWYQETQYF
>TRBV6-5|once|.|TRBJ2-7
TGTGCCAGCAGTTATTCCTCGTTACCCTACGAGCAGTACTTC
CASSYSSLPYEQYF
>TRBV28|.|TRBD2|TRBJ2-2
TGTGCCAGCAGTTTGTCCAGCACTAGCGGGATTGTCACCGGGGAGCTGTTTTTT
CASSLSSTSGIVTGELFF
>TRBV10-3|.|TRBD1|TRBJ2-7
TGTGCCATCAGTGAAGATAGGACAGGGGCCTACGAGCAGTACTTC
CAISEDRTGAYEQYF
>TRBV13|.|.|TRBJ2-7
TGTGCCAGCAGCTTAGATCGCGACGAGCAGTACTTC
CASSLDRDEQYF
>TRBV27|.|TRBD2|TRBJ2-3
TGTGCCAGCAGTTCCATTCTAGCGGGAGGTGGGATTAGTACGCAGTATTTT
CASSSILAGGGISTQYF
>TRBV29-1|.|.|TRBJ2-1
TGCAGCGTTGAACCGGCGCGGGACCCCTACAATGAGCAGTTCTTC
CSVEPARDPYNEQFF
>TRBV27|.|TRBD1|TRBJ1-3
TGTGCCAGCAGTCCATCGACAGGGGAGGTTGGAAACACCATATATTTT
CASSPSTGEVGNTIYF
>TRBV6-5|.|TRBD1|TRBJ2-7
TGTGCCAGCAGTACAGGGGCCTACGAGCAGTACTTC
CASSTGAYEQYF
>TRBV11-2|.|TRBD2|TRBJ2-5
TGTGCCAGCAGCCCGGATGATTGGACTAGCGGACAAGAGACCCAGTACTTC
CASSPDDWTSGQETQYF
>TRBV4-1|.|.|TRBJ1-4
TGCGCCAGCAGCCAAGATACGGAGGGCGTTAATGAAAAACTGTTTTTT
CASSQDTEGVNEKLFF
>TRBV29-1|.|.|TRBJ2-7
TGCAGCCTACTGGTCGGTCCCTACGAGCAGTACTTC
CSLLVGPYEQYF